This T cell receptor (beta chain) was retrieved from a study of blood T cells in healthy people across ages. The CDR3 is 19 amino acids. V lost 0 bases and J lost 11; bases outside the gene matches: 16. In germline, CDR1 is DFQATT, CDR2 SNEGSKA (reference sequence). Healthy individuals of Caucasian origin from Russia, aged roughly 6 to 95, served as donors. Isolation per sample recovered at least 7 million PBMCs. Together with a sample-barcoded 5' primer, a J-beta primer mix was included in a second PCR lasting roughly 6 to 12 cycles. TCRdb re-derived calls from the 5' RACE reads in MiXCR, one entry per CDR3 protein. The top ten clones hold 10% to 15% of a sample with under 1,000,000 distinct CDR3 sequences, around 36% of them seen once.

The sample taken for sequencing was blood. The chain recombines TRBV20-1 with TRBJ2-1, with 16 bases fitting TRBD2. The clonotype originates from a man younger than 35 in good health. CDR3 DNA sequence: TGCAGTGCTAGAGATCAGGGACTAGCGGGGGGGCCCGTTAGACATCAGCAGTTCTTC. This gives the protein CSARDQGLAGGPVRHQQFF.